A selection of T cell receptor beta chains follows, all from one sample in a study of T cell changes during pregnancy in multiple sclerosis. Measured with immunoSEQ multiplex PCR; TCRdb has only the in-frame clones, and not every one. In the table there are over 80,000 clones, approximately 90% of which are singletons. Sequences were derived from peripheral blood, sampled in the second trimester of pregnancy. The receptors derive from a female donor in good health, enrolled as a control in a pregnancy study. Each CDR3 is given with its conserved first and last residue.

V gene: TRBV5-1
J gene: TRBJ2-2
CDR3 protein: CASSLNELNTGELFF

V gene: TRBV4-2
J gene: TRBJ1-1
CDR3 protein: CASSQVGLRNTEAFF

V gene: TRBV5-1
J gene: TRBJ2-7
CDR3 protein: CASSLVIRHEQYF

V gene: TRBV5-1
J gene: TRBJ1-2
CDR3 protein: CASSLAQTGLGYTF

V gene: TRBV14
J gene: TRBJ1-3
CDR3 protein: CASSRTVSSGNTIYF

V gene: TRBV6-6
J gene: TRBJ2-7
CDR3 protein: CASSSSGGSSYEQYF

V gene: TRBV30
J gene: TRBJ2-6
CDR3 protein: CAWSVGGDLVLTF

V gene: TRBV7-2
J gene: TRBJ2-3
CDR3 protein: CASSYLGSGEQDTQYF

V gene: TRBV7-9
J gene: TRBJ1-1
CDR3 protein: CASSLAPVGQRNTEAFF

V gene: TRBV30
J gene: TRBJ2-2
CDR3 protein: CAWSVLGPGELFF

V gene: TRBV6-1
J gene: TRBJ2-3
CDR3 protein: CASSERAGGPDTQYF

V gene: TRBV28
J gene: TRBJ2-1
CDR3 protein: CASARYVASGASSYNEQFF

V gene: TRBV5-4
J gene: TRBJ2-3
CDR3 protein: CASSRSNPAGRAKDTQYF

V gene: TRBV2
J gene: TRBJ2-2
CDR3 protein: CATAPLAGGPGTGELFF

V gene: TRBV5-6
J gene: TRBJ1-2
CDR3 protein: CASSLRPAEGGLRGYTF

V gene: TRBV11-3
J gene: TRBJ1-1
CDR3 protein: CASSFQGAGTEAFF

V gene: TRBV19
J gene: TRBJ1-5
CDR3 protein: CASANTGNQPQHF

V gene: TRBV4-3
J gene: TRBJ2-3
CDR3 protein: CASSQTGTGEDTQYF

V gene: TRBV5-4
J gene: TRBJ2-6
CDR3 protein: CASSRPPGVVANVLTF

V gene: TRBV6-5
J gene: TRBJ2-7
CDR3 protein: CASSHGTDDSYEQYF

V gene: TRBV9
J gene: TRBJ1-1
CDR3 protein: CASSVAWRDTEAFF

V gene: TRBV7-6
J gene: TRBJ2-3
CDR3 protein: CASSLEAGHPTDTQYF

V gene: TRBV7-9
J gene: TRBJ2-2
CDR3 protein: CASSNQGYTGELFF

V gene: TRBV9
J gene: TRBJ2-1
CDR3 protein: CASSVGSGGAEQFF

V gene: TRBV5-1
J gene: TRBJ1-5
CDR3 protein: CASSLDRRDQPQHF

V gene: TRBV5-1
J gene: TRBJ2-1
CDR3 protein: CASRLEVRRGHDEQFF

V gene: TRBV28
J gene: TRBJ1-1
CDR3 protein: CASSLPGQGGTEAFF

V gene: TRBV4-1
J gene: TRBJ1-1
CDR3 protein: CASSGGNPTEAFF

V gene: TRBV4-3
J gene: TRBJ2-1
CDR3 protein: CASSQDSGIGGNEQFF

V gene: TRBV7-2
J gene: TRBJ2-1
CDR3 protein: CASSLESSSYNEQFF

V gene: TRBV18
J gene: TRBJ1-1
CDR3 protein: CASSPLETGGSTEAFF

V gene: TRBV18
J gene: TRBJ1-2
CDR3 protein: CASSPLQRSPGQGYGYTF

V gene: TRBV27
J gene: TRBJ2-6
CDR3 protein: CASSFHGTGSPLSGANVLTF

V gene: TRBV27
J gene: TRBJ2-1
CDR3 protein: CASSLSIWAIYNEQFF

V gene: TRBV7-9
J gene: TRBJ1-4
CDR3 protein: CASSLPGPGGRLFF

V gene: TRBV7-9
J gene: TRBJ2-7
CDR3 protein: CASSLGGTYEQYF

V gene: TRBV7-6
J gene: TRBJ2-6
CDR3 protein: CASSWTRASGANVLTF

V gene: TRBV6-5
J gene: TRBJ1-3
CDR3 protein: CASSYLDSHSGNTIYF

V gene: TRBV5-1
J gene: TRBJ1-1
CDR3 protein: CASSFIDRGATEAFF

V gene: TRBV6-6
J gene: TRBJ1-1
CDR3 protein: CASREQGMEAFF

V gene: TRBV27
J gene: TRBJ2-5
CDR3 protein: CATKTGNRETQYF

V gene: TRBV5-4
J gene: TRBJ1-6
CDR3 protein: CASSLELSDSPLHF

V gene: TRBV6-4
J gene: TRBJ2-2
CDR3 protein: CASSEALPGELFF

V gene: TRBV6-4
J gene: TRBJ2-3
CDR3 protein: CASSDSSGGPDTQYF

V gene: TRBV9
J gene: TRBJ2-7
CDR3 protein: CASSVGGGTYEQYF

V gene: TRBV6-5
J gene: TRBJ2-3
CDR3 protein: CASRLGVGTDTQYF

V gene: TRBV9
J gene: TRBJ2-1
CDR3 protein: CASSQTGSYNEQFF